What follows are 30 T cell receptor beta chains derived from one specimen sequenced in a study of shared T cell receptors in the human thymus. Profiling relied on immunoSEQ multiplex PCR, and the TCRdb table lists in-frame clones only, not all of them. The sample has about 400,000 clones; around 95% are singletons. Sequenced material: thymocytes. The receptors derive from a human donor.

The gene calls are TRBV7-9 and TRBJ2-2; tentatively, D is TRBD1 (5 bases). The CDR3 contains 11 residues. From germline, CDR1 is SEHNR and CDR2 FQNEAQ (reference sequence). Trimming removed 4 bases from V and 13 bases from J, with 10 bases in between. The CDR3 is CASSSGPGLFF. CDR3 nucleotides: TGTGCCAGCAGCTCAGGGCCCGGGCTGTTTTTT.

V gene TRBV28 combines with J gene TRBJ2-1; no definite D call. Germline assignment: CDR1 MDHEN and CDR2 SYDVKM. The CDR3 length is 15 residues. With 5 bases removed from V and 4 bases from J, the gap between germline ends came to 15 bases. The CDR3 protein is CASSPGRTVYNEQFF. The CDR3 DNA reads TGTGCCAGCAGTCCTGGAAGGACGGTGTACAATGAGCAGTTCTTC.

This clone is a singleton in its sample. The chain employs TRBV30 and TRBJ2-2; 7 positions match TRBD2. The J segment lost 13 bases and the V segment lost 5 bases, leaving 19 bases of the junction unmatched. This CDR3 contains 15 residues. Germline V gene sequence: CDR1 GTSNPN, CDR2 SVGIG (reference sequence). The chain's CDR3 is CAWEGGAARRAGLFF. CDR3 DNA sequence: TGTGCCTGGGAGGGAGGGGCGGCCCGGAGGGCAGGGCTGTTTTTT. The variable domain in full, with the rest retrieved from reference TRBV30 and TRBJ2-2, is SQTIHQWPATLVQPVGSPLSLECTVEGTSNPNLYWYRQAAGRGLQLLFYSVGIGQISSEVPQNLSASRPQDRQFILSSKKLLLSDSGFYLCAWEGGAARRAGLFFGEGSRLTVL.

The chain combines TRBV19 with TRBJ1-2; 8 nucleotides align to TRBD1. V was clipped by 4 bases and J by 7 bases; unmatched bases: 11. This CDR3 spans 15 amino acids. The germline V gene encodes CDR1 LNHDA and CDR2 SQIVND (reference sequence). The CDR3, as DNA: TGTGCCAGTAGTAGGTGTGGACAGGGATTTTTTGGCTACACCTTC. Its protein product is CASSRCGQGFFGYTF.

The gene calls are TRBV28 and TRBJ1-2; TRBD1 matches 9 bases. The CDR3 totals 17 residues. J gave up 0 bases and V 6 bases, and 11 bases lay outside the gene matches. Germline lookup yields CDR1 MDHEN and CDR2 SYDVKM. The CDR3 is CASSETGTGNANYGYTF. CDR3 DNA sequence: TGTGCCAGCAGCGAAACCGGGACAGGGAACGCTAACTATGGCTACACCTTC.

This chain uses TRBV27 with TRBJ2-4; D possibly corresponds to TRBD2 (6 bases). Germline CDR1 reads MNHEY; CDR2 reads SMNVEV (reference sequence). V was clipped by 2 bases and J by 7 bases, with 12 bases between them. The CDR3 runs 14 residues. The CDR3 DNA reads TGTGCCAGCAGTTTAAATGCGGAGGGTAACATTCAGTACTTC. Its translation is CASSLNAEGNIQYF.

In its sample, this clone was seen once. This rearrangement joins TRBV30 to TRBJ1-5, with 8 bases lining up with TRBD1. The CDR3 is 14 residues long. Trimming at V came to 1 base and at J to 4 bases, leaving 3 bases not matched to a gene. The germline CDR1 and CDR2 sequences are GTSNPN and SVGIG (reference sequence). The CDR3 protein is CAWSADRGNQPQHF. The CDR3 coding sequence is TGTGCCTGGAGTGCCGACAGGGGAAATCAGCCCCAGCATTTT.

The chain combines TRBV6-5 with TRBJ2-2; 7 nucleotides line up with TRBD2. Germline CDR1 MNHEY, CDR2 SVGAGI. CDR3 size: 15 residues. J lost 7 bases, V lost 6 bases, and 11 bases had no gene match. The CDR3 DNA reads as TGTGCCAGCAGCCACAGACAAGCGGGGTGCGGGGAGCTGTTTTTT. Translating it yields CASSHRQAGCGELFF.

V and J are TRBV7-9 and TRBJ2-1; 10 bases fit TRBD2. Per the germline V gene, CDR1 is SEHNR and CDR2 is FQNEAQ (reference sequence). V shed 6 bases, J shed 1 base, and the junction held 6 bases outside the gene matches. This CDR3 spans 16 amino acids. The CDR3 DNA reads TGTGCCAGCAGATCCGGGACTAGCGAATCCTACAATGAGCAGTTCTTC. This sequence encodes CASRSGTSESYNEQFF.

This chain links TRBV27 with TRBJ1-3; the match to TRBD1 covers 11 bases. Germline V CDR1 and CDR2: MNHEY, SMNVEV (reference sequence). V was pared by 5 bases and J by 2 bases, with 17 bases of the junction left unmatched. CDR3 size: 20 residues. CDR3 nucleotides: TGTGCCAGCAGTCCCTTGGCCGGGACAGGGGGGGAATGGGCTGGAAACACCATATATTTT. Encoded protein: CASSPLAGTGGEWAGNTIYF.

The chain carries TRBV9 and TRBJ1-3, with D uncertain. The CDR3 contains 17 residues. The V end was cut by 0 bases, the J end by 3 bases, with 16 bases between. Per the germline V gene, CDR1 is SGDLS and CDR2 is YYNGEE. The CDR3 DNA reads TGTGCCAGCAGCGTAGTGCCTAAGGGCGGTGATGGAAACACCATATATTTT. Its translation: CASSVVPKGGDGNTIYF.

The chain combines TRBV7-2 with TRBJ2-1, with TRBD2 as a possible D gene (5 bases). CDR1 and CDR2 (germline): SGHTA, FQGNSA. The CDR3 length is 19 residues. V lost 5 bases, J lost 8 bases, and 31 bases lay in between. The CDR3 DNA sequence: TGTGCCAGCAGCCCAATGCCCATTTACCCGGGATCAGTGGGCCATGAGCAGTTCTTC. This sequence encodes CASSPMPIYPGSVGHEQFF.

The chain is built from TRBV7-8 and TRBJ2-7, with 7 nucleotides matching TRBD1. This CDR3 has 18 residues. Per germline, CDR1 SGHVS and CDR2 FQNEAQ. With V trimmed by 4 bases and J by 3 bases, 18 bases remained unmatched. Here the CDR3 DNA reads TGTGCCAGCAGCTCATACCCCAAACAGGGGACGAAAGACTACGAGCAGTACTTC. Amino acids: CASSSYPKQGTKDYEQYF.

The sample holds one count of this clone. The rearrangement uses TRBV6-8 and TRBJ2-1; TRBD2 matches 7 bases. Trimming at V came to 2 bases and at J to 9 bases, leaving 13 bases not matched to a gene. CDR3 size: 16 residues. Per the germline V gene, CDR1 is MNHGY and CDR2 is SAAAGT. CDR3 nucleotides: TGTGCCAGCAGTTACCCCTATCCGGGGAGGGCCATTGAGCAGTTCTTC. This codes for CASSYPYPGRAIEQFF.

CDR3 protein: CASSRRRGKTGELFF. CDR3 in DNA: TGTGCCAGCAGCCGGAGGCGCGGTAAAACCGGGGAGCTGTTTTTT. This chain connects TRBV5-8 to TRBJ2-2; D might be TRBD2 (5 bases). CDR3 length equals 15 residues. V dropped 4 bases and J dropped 5 bases, with 15 bases sitting between them. Germline-derived CDR1 and CDR2 are SGHTS and YDEGEE.

V and J are TRBV19 and TRBJ1-4; TRBD1 matches at 7 bases. J lost 0 bases, V lost 6 bases, and 16 bases had no gene match. Germline loops: CDR1 LNHDA, CDR2 SQIVND (reference sequence). The CDR3 is 19 amino acids. The CDR3: CASSSSGTANLATNEKLFF. For the CDR3, the DNA is TGTGCCAGTAGCTCCAGCGGGACAGCCAACCTCGCAACTAATGAAAAACTGTTTTTT. Full variable domain (outside the CDR3, taken from reference TRBV19 and TRBJ1-4): DGGITQSPKYLFRKEGQNVTLSCEQNLNHDAMYWYRQDPGQGLRLIYYSQIVNDFQKGDIAEGYSVSREKKESFPLTVTSAQKNPTAFYLCASSSSGTANLATNEKLFFGSGTQLSVL.

Remarks on this clone: Other nucleotide sequences in the sample specify the same CDR3. This chain uses TRBV27 with TRBJ2-7; D gene ambiguous. V shed 5 bases and J shed 0 bases, with 5 bases lying between them. CDR3 length equals 12 residues. Per the germline V gene, CDR1 is MNHEY and CDR2 is SMNVEV (reference sequence). CDR3 loop: CASSPSSYEQYF. The CDR3 DNA sequence: TGTGCCAGCAGTCCGTCCTCCTACGAGCAGTACTTC.

This chain joins TRBV29-1 and TRBJ2-7, with a tentative D call TRBD2 (5 bases). The germline gives CDR1 SQVTM, CDR2 ANQGSEA. The CDR3 runs 15 residues. The V end was cut by 6 bases, the J end by 0 bases, with 18 bases between. The CDR3 region is CSVGIIGFNSYEQYF. CDR3 sequence (DNA): TGCAGCGTCGGGATTATTGGGTTTAACTCCTACGAGCAGTACTTC.

This sequence joins TRBV11-3 and TRBJ2-1, with D uncertain. The germline V gene encodes CDR1 SGHNT and CDR2 YENEEA. V was cut by 7 bases and J by 6 bases, with 13 bases left in between. The CDR3 spans 13 residues. CDR3 nucleotide sequence: TGTGCCAGCAAATCAAACGGTCTCAATGAGCAGTTCTTC. It specifies CASKSNGLNEQFF.

This sequence joins TRBV5-4 and TRBJ1-2, with D possibly matching TRBD1 (6 bases). Trimming shortened V by 0 bases and J by 8 bases, and 14 bases separated the two germline ends. This CDR3 has 14 residues. The germline CDR1 and CDR2 sequences are SGHNT and YYREEE (reference sequence). In nucleotides, the CDR3 is TGTGCCAGCAGCTTGGATGTGACAGGCGGCGGCTACACCTTC. Residues: CASSLDVTGGGYTF.

This chain uses TRBV10-1 with TRBJ1-5; 7 bases map to TRBD1. V trimming: 3 bases; J trimming: 0 bases; junction bases outside the gene matches: 8. This CDR3 is built from 17 residues. Germline lookup yields CDR1 WNHNN and CDR2 SYGVQD (reference sequence). In DNA, the CDR3 is TGCGCCAGCAGTGAACCTGACAGGGCCTATAGCAATCAGCCCCAGCATTTT. This sequence encodes CASSEPDRAYSNQPQHF.

CDR3 loop: CASSPLGGQGTQPQHF. The DNA for the CDR3 is TGTGCCAGCTCACCTCTCGGAGGACAGGGGACTCAGCCCCAGCATTTT. The V call is TRBV18, the J call TRBJ1-5; 9 bases agree with TRBD1. The CDR3 covers 16 residues. V gave up 3 bases and J gave up 6 bases; unmatched junction bases: 9. The V gene's germline CDR1 is KGHSH and CDR2 LQKENI.

The V and J genes are TRBV28 and TRBJ1-1, with D possibly being TRBD1 (6 bases). This CDR3 is built from 19 residues. V shed 6 bases and J shed 3 bases, with 29 bases lying between them. Germline V lookup: CDR1 MDHEN, CDR2 SYDVKM. The CDR3 nucleotides are TGTGCCAGCAGAACGGACAGACCGCTCTTACTCTTTTGGGACACTGAAGCTTTCTTT. This codes for CASRTDRPLLLFWDTEAFF.

The V call is TRBV29-1, the J call TRBJ1-5, with a weak D call TRBD1 (6 bases). Germline CDR1 is SQVTM and CDR2 is ANQGSEA. V lost 6 bases, J lost 7 bases, and 19 bases lay in between. There are 14 residues in the CDR3. The CDR3 DNA follows: TGCAGCGTCGCTTTAGGGACAACAAACCAGCCCCAGCATTTT. Residues: CSVALGTTNQPQHF. The entire variable domain, with the rest obtained from reference TRBV29-1 and TRBJ1-5, is as follows: SAVISQKPSRDICQRGTSLTIQCQVDSQVTMMFWYRQQPGQSLTLIATANQGSEATYESGFVIDKFPISRPNLTFSTLTVSNMSPEDSSIYLCSVALGTTNQPQHFGDGTRLSIL.

The genes are TRBV6-1 and TRBJ2-7, with D hard to call. V lost 8 bases and J 3 bases, leaving 14 bases between the germline ends. This CDR3 comprises 13 residues. Germline-derived CDR1 and CDR2 are MNHNS and SASEGT. For the CDR3, the DNA is TGTGCCAGCGAAGTGATGGGTTTCTACGAGCAGTACTTC. Translating it yields CASEVMGFYEQYF.

The chain is built from TRBV30 and TRBJ2-7; D gene unclear. This CDR3 is 12 amino acids long. The ends were cut back, 5 bases at V and 9 bases at J, with 17 bases in the middle. Germline CDR1 reads GTSNPN; CDR2 reads SVGIG (reference sequence). The CDR3 loop reads CAWGPSGSRQYF. In DNA, the CDR3 is TGTGCCTGGGGCCCCTCGGGTAGCCGGCAGTACTTC. Combining the CDR3 with reference TRBV30 and TRBJ2-7 gives the whole variable domain SQTIHQWPATLVQPVGSPLSLECTVEGTSNPNLYWYRQAAGRGLQLLFYSVGIGQISSEVPQNLSASRPQDRQFILSSKKLLLSDSGFYLCAWGPSGSRQYFGPGTRLTVT.

The genes are TRBV28 and TRBJ2-5, with 9 bases fitting TRBD1. V lost 5 bases to trimming and J lost 2 bases; unmatched junction nucleotides: 15. Per the germline V gene, CDR1 is MDHEN and CDR2 is SYDVKM. The CDR3 is 18 residues long. CDR3 region: CASSQWTGAKHAQETQYF. CDR3 nucleotides: TGTGCCAGCAGTCAGTGGACAGGGGCGAAACATGCTCAAGAGACCCAGTACTTC.

This sequence joins TRBV5-1 and TRBJ2-1; D is unresolved. V lost 7 bases and J 4 bases, leaving 15 bases between the germline ends. The germline V gene has CDR1 SGHRS and CDR2 YFSETQ. The CDR3 consists of 14 residues. For the CDR3, the DNA is TGCGCCAGCTCATTAGGTGCCTTGTACAATGAGCAGTTCTTC. This codes for CASSLGALYNEQFF.

V is TRBV7-2 and J is TRBJ2-1; tentatively, D is TRBD2 (5 bases). CDR3 size: 16 residues. V was clipped by 4 bases and J by 0 bases, with 13 bases between them. Per germline, CDR1 SGHTA and CDR2 FQGNSA. For the CDR3, the DNA is TGTGCCAGCAGCTCCCGACTACCGAGCTCCTACAATGAGCAGTTCTTC. This codes for CASSSRLPSSYNEQFF.

The genes are TRBV27 and TRBJ1-4, with 7 bases fitting TRBD1. This CDR3 contains 15 residues. Germline V gene lookup returns CDR1 MNHEY and CDR2 SMNVEV (reference sequence). Unmatched junction bases numbered 10, after V lost 6 bases and J lost 6 bases. CDR3 nucleotides: TGTGCCAGCAGACTCCGACAGGGTGGTTATGAAAAACTGTTTTTT. As protein: CASRLRQGGYEKLFF.